This TCR beta chain comes out of a study of T cell responses to AZD1222 COVID-19 vaccine. On the study more broadly: It was second doses at about 4 or about 12 weeks that were pooled. The study's findings and limits: CD4 TCRs linked to vaccination spanned spike, dominating at 160-218 and 743-854. Unmutated variant regions are reportedly the target of nearly half of TCRs that are spike-specific.

A word on this clone: Its cognate antigen is unknown.

Sequencing was performed with immunoSEQ multiplex PCR; in TCRdb, only in-frame clones are kept and a portion is missing. Found here are approximately 190,000 clones, 94% of them singletons; the top ten hold 9.2%. Trimming took off 8 bases at V and 6 bases at J, with 12 bases between the two ends. The CDR3 is 12 amino acids. Germline CDR1 is MNHEY and CDR2 is SMNVEV (reference sequence). Sequencing was performed on peripheral blood, taken on day 0 of AZD1222 vaccination. V usage is TRBV27 and J usage is TRBJ2-3; D is unclear. The sequence was collected from an adult in good health. CDR3 protein: CASSDYDDTQYF. The CDR3 DNA follows: TGTGCCAGCTCGGATTACGACGATACGCAGTATTTT.